This T cell receptor beta chain emerged from a study of cytomegalovirus exposure and HLA in healthy donors. The wider study: Earlier findings included more than 95 million unique TCR beta sequences obtained from 150 million to 200 million T cells.

The PCR ran on 60 Vbeta and 13 Jbeta primers. Profiling relied on immunoSEQ multiplex PCR, and the TCRdb table lists in-frame clones only, not all of them. There are over 150,000 clones in the sample; approximately 71% occur only once, and approximately 1.3% lies in the top ten. The V gene lost 0 bases and the J gene lost 7 bases, with 9 bases spanning the gap. Germline V gives CDR1 SNHLY, CDR2 FYNNEI. CDR3 length: 14 amino acids. This clone was counted only a few times. As yet, its antigen is unknown. Overall study results and limits: In an earlier analysis, productive rearrangement rates for most beta V segments clustered near 87% or 30%. Specificity of a few CMV-associated chains for CMV antigens was verified in vitro.

The chain uses TRBV2 and TRBJ2-2; D not resolved. The clonotype originates from a man in his forties or fifties in good health and CMV-seronegative. The source material was PBMCs. CDR3: CASSEARRLGELFF. Here the CDR3 DNA reads TGTGCCAGCAGTGAAGCGCGCCGACTCGGGGAGCTGTTTTTT. The full variable domain, its missing parts supplied by reference TRBV2 and TRBJ2-2, is EPEVTQTPSHQVTQMGQEVILRCVPISNHLYFYWYRQILGQKVEFLVSFYNNEISEKSEIFDDQFSVERPDGSNFTLKIRSTKLEDSAMYFCASSEARRLGELFFGEGSRLTVL.